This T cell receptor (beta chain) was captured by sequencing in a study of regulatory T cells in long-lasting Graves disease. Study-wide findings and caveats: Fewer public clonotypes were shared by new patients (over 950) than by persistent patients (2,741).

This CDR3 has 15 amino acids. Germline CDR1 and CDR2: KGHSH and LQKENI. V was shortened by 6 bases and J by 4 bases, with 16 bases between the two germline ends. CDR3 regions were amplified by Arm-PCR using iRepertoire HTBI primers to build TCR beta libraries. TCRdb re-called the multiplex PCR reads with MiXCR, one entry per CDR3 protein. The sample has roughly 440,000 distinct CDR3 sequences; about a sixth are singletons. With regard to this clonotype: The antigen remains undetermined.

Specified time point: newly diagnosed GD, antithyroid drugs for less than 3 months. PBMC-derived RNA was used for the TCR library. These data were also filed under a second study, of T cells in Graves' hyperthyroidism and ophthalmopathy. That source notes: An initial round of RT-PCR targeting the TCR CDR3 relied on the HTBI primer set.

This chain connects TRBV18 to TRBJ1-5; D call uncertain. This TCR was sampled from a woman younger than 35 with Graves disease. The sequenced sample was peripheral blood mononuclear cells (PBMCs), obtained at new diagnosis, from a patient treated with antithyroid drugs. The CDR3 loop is CASSLSPLLNQPQHF. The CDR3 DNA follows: TGTGCCAGCTCCCTATCCCCTCTCCTAAATCAGCCCCAGCATTTT.